This T cell receptor (beta chain) originates from a study of preoperative IRX-2 immunotherapy in early breast cancer. Treatment noted: preoperative locoregional IRX-2 cytokine immunotherapy. This phase Ib study tested locoregional IRX-2 cytokine immunotherapy given before surgery. The CDR3 runs to 14 residues. Unmatched junction bases numbered 8, after V lost 10 bases and J lost 4 bases. Germline V gene lookup returns CDR1 MNHEY and CDR2 SVGAGI. Using immunoSEQ multiplex PCR, the repertoire was profiled, and TCRdb retains in-frame clones only, with some absent. The repertoire holds around 13,000 clones, with roughly 91% as singletons. This clone was seen once.

This chain uses TRBV6-5 with TRBJ2-2, with 8 bases matching TRBD1. This specimen was taken from a patient treated with IRX-2 immunotherapy. This sequence originates from a human donor with breast cancer. CDR3 in amino acids: CATRQGARTGELFF. CDR3 in DNA: TGTGCCACCCGGCAGGGGGCACGCACCGGGGAGCTGTTTTTT.